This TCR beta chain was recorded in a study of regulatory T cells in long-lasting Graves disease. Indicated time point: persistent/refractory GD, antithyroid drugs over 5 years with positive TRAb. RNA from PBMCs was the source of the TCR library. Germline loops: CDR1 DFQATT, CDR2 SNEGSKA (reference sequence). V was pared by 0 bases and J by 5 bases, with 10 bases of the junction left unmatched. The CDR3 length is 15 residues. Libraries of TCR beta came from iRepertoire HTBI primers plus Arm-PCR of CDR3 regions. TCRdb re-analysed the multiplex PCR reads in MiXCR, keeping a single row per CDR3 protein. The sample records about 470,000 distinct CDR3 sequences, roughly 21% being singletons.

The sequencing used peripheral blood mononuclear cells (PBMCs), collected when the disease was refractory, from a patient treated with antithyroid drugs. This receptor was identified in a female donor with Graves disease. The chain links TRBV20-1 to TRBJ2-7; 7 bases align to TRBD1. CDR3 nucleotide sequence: TGCAGTGCTAGAGATACGCAAGGGGGCCTCGACGAGCAGTACTTC. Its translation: CSARDTQGGLDEQYF.